The clone carrying this TCR beta chain is a singleton in its sample. Antigen specificity is unknown. A junction end diverges from the germline sequence, so it may reflect a read error. Primed by a sample-barcoded 5' primer and a J-beta primer mix, a second PCR proceeded for 7 to 11 cycles. Each cDNA was tagged by a template-switch adaptor containing 12 random nucleotides. MiXCR was run by TCRdb on the 5' RACE reads, yielding one entry per CDR3 protein. In the table there are approximately 800,000 distinct CDR3 sequences, roughly 46% of which are singletons. These data originate in a study of blood T cells in healthy people across ages. Whole-study findings and limits: Donors of long life had a larger count of naive CD4+ cells and greater diversity than aged donors. Changes in expanded clonotypes were possibly confounded, as the CMV status of donors was unknown.

Material for sequencing was blood. The clonotype was recovered from a man of 80 years or more in good health.

CDR3 nucleotide sequence: TGTGCCACCAGCAGAGACGTCTCCTACGTGCAGTACTTC. This codes for CATSRDVSYVQYF. J is TRBJ2-7 and V is TRBV15; D not resolved. The CDR3 totals 13 residues. CDR1 and CDR2 (germline): LNHNV, YYDKDF (reference sequence).